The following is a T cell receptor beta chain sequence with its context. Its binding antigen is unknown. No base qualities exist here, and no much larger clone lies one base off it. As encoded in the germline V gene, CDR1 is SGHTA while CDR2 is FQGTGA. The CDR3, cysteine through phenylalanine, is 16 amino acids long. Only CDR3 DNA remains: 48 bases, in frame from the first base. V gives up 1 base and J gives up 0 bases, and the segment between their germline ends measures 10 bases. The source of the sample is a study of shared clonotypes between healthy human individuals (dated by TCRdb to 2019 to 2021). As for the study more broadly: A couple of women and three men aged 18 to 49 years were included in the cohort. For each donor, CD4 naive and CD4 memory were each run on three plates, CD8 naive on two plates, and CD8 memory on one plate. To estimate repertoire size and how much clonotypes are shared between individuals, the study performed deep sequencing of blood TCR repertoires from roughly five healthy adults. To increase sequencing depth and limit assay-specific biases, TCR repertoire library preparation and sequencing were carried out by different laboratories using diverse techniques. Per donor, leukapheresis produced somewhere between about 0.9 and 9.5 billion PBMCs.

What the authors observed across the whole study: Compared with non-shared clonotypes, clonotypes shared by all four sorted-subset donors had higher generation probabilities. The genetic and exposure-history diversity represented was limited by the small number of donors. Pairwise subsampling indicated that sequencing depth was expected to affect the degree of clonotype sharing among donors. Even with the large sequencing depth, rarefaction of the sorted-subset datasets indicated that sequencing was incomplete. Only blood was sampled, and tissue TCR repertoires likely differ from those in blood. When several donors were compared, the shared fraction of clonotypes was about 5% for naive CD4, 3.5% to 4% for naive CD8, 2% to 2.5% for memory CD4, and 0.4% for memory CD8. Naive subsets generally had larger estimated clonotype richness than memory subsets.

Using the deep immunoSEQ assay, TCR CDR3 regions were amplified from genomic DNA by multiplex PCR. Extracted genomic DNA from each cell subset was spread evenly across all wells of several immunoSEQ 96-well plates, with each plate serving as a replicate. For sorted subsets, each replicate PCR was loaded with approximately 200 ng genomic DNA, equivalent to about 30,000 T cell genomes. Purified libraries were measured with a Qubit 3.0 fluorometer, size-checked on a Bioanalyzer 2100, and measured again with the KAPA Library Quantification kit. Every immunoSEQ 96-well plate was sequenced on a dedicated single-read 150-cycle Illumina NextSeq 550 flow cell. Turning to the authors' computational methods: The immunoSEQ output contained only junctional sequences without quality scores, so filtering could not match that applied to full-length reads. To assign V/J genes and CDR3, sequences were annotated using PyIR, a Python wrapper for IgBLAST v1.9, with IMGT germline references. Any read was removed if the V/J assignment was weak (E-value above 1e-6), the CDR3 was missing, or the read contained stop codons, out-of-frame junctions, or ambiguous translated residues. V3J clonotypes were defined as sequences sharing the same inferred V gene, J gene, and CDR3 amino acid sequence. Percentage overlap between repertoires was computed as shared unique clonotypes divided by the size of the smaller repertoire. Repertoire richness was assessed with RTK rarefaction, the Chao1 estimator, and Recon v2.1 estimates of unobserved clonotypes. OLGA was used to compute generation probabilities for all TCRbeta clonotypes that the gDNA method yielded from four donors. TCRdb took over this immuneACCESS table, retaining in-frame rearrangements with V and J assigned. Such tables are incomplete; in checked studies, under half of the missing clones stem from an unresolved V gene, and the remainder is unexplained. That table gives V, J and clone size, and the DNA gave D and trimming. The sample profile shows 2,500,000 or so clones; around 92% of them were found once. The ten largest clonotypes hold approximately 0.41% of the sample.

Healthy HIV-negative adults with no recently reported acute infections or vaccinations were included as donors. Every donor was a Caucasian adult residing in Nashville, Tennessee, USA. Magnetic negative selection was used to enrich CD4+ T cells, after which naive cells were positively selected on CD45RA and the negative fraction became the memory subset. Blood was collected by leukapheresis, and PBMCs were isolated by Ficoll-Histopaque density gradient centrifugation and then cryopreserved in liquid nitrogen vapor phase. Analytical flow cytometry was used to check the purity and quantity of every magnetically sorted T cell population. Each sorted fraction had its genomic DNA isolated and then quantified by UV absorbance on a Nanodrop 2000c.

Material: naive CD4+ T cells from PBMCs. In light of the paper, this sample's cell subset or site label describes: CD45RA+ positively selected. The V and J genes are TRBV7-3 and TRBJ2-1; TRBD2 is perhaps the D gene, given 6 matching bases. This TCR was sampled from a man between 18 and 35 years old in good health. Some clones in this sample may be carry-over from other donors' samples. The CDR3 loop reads CASSLSADYSYNEQFF. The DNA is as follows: TGTGCCAGCAGCTTAAGTGCGGACTACTCCTACAATGAGCAGTTCTTC.